A single sample is the source of the 28 T cell receptor beta chains below, sequenced in a study of shared clonotypes between healthy human individuals. Clones were read by immunoSEQ multiplex PCR, and TCRdb kept only the in-frame ones, dropping some. The sample yields 2 million to 2.5 million clones, approximately 96% seen once. The source material was naive CD4+ T cells sorted from blood. Subset given: CD45RA+ positively selected. The source of these receptors is a man younger than 30 in good health.

V usage is TRBV27 and J usage is TRBJ1-6, with no clear D. Germline V CDR1 and CDR2: MNHEY, SMNVEV (reference sequence). V lost 6 bases and J lost 6, with 12 bases in between. The CDR3 is made up of 14 amino acids. CDR3 coding DNA: TGTGCCAGCAGACCTGGTGGTTCTAATTCACCCCTCCACTTT. It is translated as CASRPGGSNSPLHF.

The chain links TRBV11-2 to TRBJ2-7; no reliable D call. Germline CDR1 and CDR2: SGHAT and FQNNGV. This CDR3 is 15 amino acids long. V was trimmed by 6 bases and J by 0 bases, leaving 15 bases between them. CDR3 coding DNA: TGTGCCAGCAGTCCTATGGCGGTTAGCTCCTACGAGCAGTACTTC. It translates to CASSPMAVSSYEQYF.

This sequence joins TRBV6-5 and TRBJ1-2, with D possibly being TRBD1 (5 bases). Trimming shortened V by 4 bases and J by 9 bases, and 15 bases separated the two germline ends. The CDR3 has 13 residues. The germline gives CDR1 MNHEY, CDR2 SVGAGI. This chain's CDR3 is CASSSTLGHRYTF. The DNA for the CDR3 is TGTGCCAGCAGTTCGACGCTGGGGCACCGCTACACCTTC.

The chain uses TRBV25-1 and TRBJ2-2; possibly TRBD1 for D (5 bases). Trimming removed 4 bases at V and 3 bases at J, with 12 bases between. CDR3 size: 15 residues. Germline loops: CDR1 MGHDK, CDR2 SYGVNS. CDR3 protein: CASSGSQGYTGELFF. CDR3 sequence (DNA): TGTGCCAGCAGTGGGTCTCAGGGTTACACCGGGGAGCTGTTTTTT.

V gene TRBV27 combines with J gene TRBJ2-3; 7 positions match TRBD2. This CDR3 has 14 residues. J gave up 7 bases and V 4 bases, and 8 bases lay outside the gene matches. The germline gives CDR1 MNHEY, CDR2 SMNVEV (reference sequence). CDR3 bases: TGTGCCAGCAGTTATCAGCGGGATGGGTATACGCAGTATTTT. This codes for CASSYQRDGYTQYF.

This clone appeared a single time. The rearrangement links TRBV11-3 to TRBJ2-5; D possibly uses TRBD1 or TRBD2 (5 bases each). Trimming cost V 5 bases and J 2 bases, with 15 bases left between them. Germline-derived CDR1 and CDR2 are SGHNT and YENEEA. This CDR3 has 15 residues. CDR3 sequence reads: CASSPFPGTQETQYF. For the CDR3, the DNA is TGTGCCAGCAGCCCCTTCCCAGGGACGCAAGAGACCCAGTACTTC.

The V gene is TRBV4-3, the J gene TRBJ2-3; D uncertain. Per germline, CDR1 LGHNA and CDR2 YSLEER. The V gene lost 0 bases and the J gene lost 1 base, with 8 bases spanning the gap. The CDR3 consists of 15 residues. In DNA form, the CDR3 reads TGCGCCAGCAGCCAAGATCTTTGGGGCACAGATACGCAGTATTTT. This sequence encodes CASSQDLWGTDTQYF.

V is TRBV11-2 and J is TRBJ1-1; no firm D call. V shed 3 bases and J shed 0 bases, with 8 bases lying between them. Germline lookup yields CDR1 SGHAT and CDR2 FQNNGV. The CDR3 sequence is 14 residues long. This chain's CDR3 is CASSFSQMNTEAFF. CDR3 coding DNA: TGTGCCAGCAGCTTTTCACAGATGAACACTGAAGCTTTCTTT.

The V call is TRBV29-1, the J call TRBJ2-1, with TRBD2 matching 12 bases. The CDR3 has 14 amino acids. V lost 4 bases, J lost 5 bases, and 3 bases stayed unmatched. Per the germline V gene, CDR1 is SQVTM and CDR2 is ANQGSEA. CDR3 residues: CSVVGLAGHNEQFF. CDR3 nucleotide sequence: TGCAGCGTTGTTGGACTAGCGGGACACAATGAGCAGTTCTTC.

J is TRBJ1-6 and V is TRBV18, with 7 bases aligning to TRBD1. CDR1 KGHSH and CDR2 LQKENI come from the germline V gene. This CDR3 is 15 amino acids long. V was clipped by 5 bases and J by 8 bases; unmatched bases: 9. The CDR3 region is CASSSGTQGDSPLHF. CDR3 coding DNA: TGTGCCAGCTCAAGTGGGACCCAGGGGGATTCACCCCTCCACTTT.

The chain employs TRBV2 and TRBJ1-2; D unclear. CDR1 and CDR2 (germline): SNHLY, FYNNEI. Trimming pared 3 bases from V and 2 bases from J, leaving 10 bases between. The CDR3 runs 14 residues. The CDR3 loop is CASSDGFSNYGYTF. The CDR3 DNA reads TGTGCCAGCAGTGACGGATTCTCCAACTATGGCTACACCTTC.

The gene calls are TRBV4-1 and TRBJ1-2, with D possibly being TRBD1 (5 bases). Germline loops: CDR1 MGHRA, CDR2 YSYEKL. Trimming removed 3 bases at V and 14 bases at J, with 16 bases between. The CDR3 covers 12 residues. This CDR3 is CASSHPLGGITF. DNA for the CDR3: TGCGCCAGCAGCCATCCCCTGGGGGGAATAACCTTC.

The gene calls are TRBV10-3 and TRBJ2-2, with unresolved D. The CDR3 extends over 14 amino acids. Looked up from germline, CDR1 is ENHRY and CDR2 is SYGVKD. V gave up 6 bases and J gave up 0 bases, with 8 bases separating them. The CDR3 loop reads CAIRQTPNTGELFF. The CDR3 nucleotides are TGTGCCATCAGGCAGACCCCGAACACCGGGGAGCTGTTTTTT.

The rearrangement links TRBV5-1 to TRBJ2-2, with TRBD1 matching 10 bases. The CDR3 has 20 residues. J lost 4 bases, V lost 0 bases, and 15 bases had no gene match. Germline CDR1 is SGHRS and CDR2 is YFSETQ. CDR3 sequence: CASSLVGTLSRDRGTGELFF. Written as DNA, the CDR3 is TGCGCCAGCAGCTTGGTTGGCACATTGTCCCGGGACAGGGGCACCGGGGAGCTGTTTTTT.

The V gene is TRBV5-8, the J gene TRBJ2-7, with D tentatively TRBD2 (5 bases). The CDR3 totals 13 residues. The V end was cut by 5 bases, the J end by 0 bases, with 9 bases between. The germline gives CDR1 SGHTS, CDR2 YDEGEE. CDR3 protein: CASSKRLSYEQYF. CDR3 DNA: TGTGCCAGCAGTAAGCGGCTCTCCTACGAGCAGTACTTC.

The rearrangement links TRBV9 to TRBJ1-6; D not certain. The CDR3 is 16 residues long. The V end was cut by 5 bases, the J end by 10 bases, with 22 bases between. Germline CDR1 is SGDLS and CDR2 is YYNGEE. The CDR3 reads CASSPVATLVGSPLHF. DNA for the CDR3: TGTGCCAGCAGTCCGGTGGCAACCTTGGTGGGGTCACCCCTCCACTTT.

This clone turned up a few times. The gene calls are TRBV2 and TRBJ2-5; TRBD2 aligns across 9 bases. The CDR3 runs to 15 residues. With V trimmed by 4 bases and J by 5 bases, 8 bases remained unmatched. Germline values: CDR1 SNHLY, CDR2 FYNNEI. The CDR3 nucleotides are TGTGCCAGCAGTGCCCCGGGACTAGCAGTTGAGACCCAGTACTTC. This translates into CASSAPGLAVETQYF. Complete variable domain (other parts from reference TRBV2 and TRBJ2-5): EPEVTQTPSHQVTQMGQEVILRCVPISNHLYFYWYRQILGQKVEFLVSFYNNEISEKSEIFDDQFSVERPDGSNFTLKIRSTKLEDSAMYFCASSAPGLAVETQYFGPGTRLLVL.

The rearrangement uses TRBV28 and TRBJ2-7, with D possibly matching TRBD1 (6 bases). The germline CDR1 and CDR2 sequences are MDHEN and SYDVKM. CDR3 size: 13 residues. The V end lost 8 bases, the J end lost 2 bases, and 13 bases lay between the germline ends. The CDR3 is CASSGQDPYEQYF. CDR3 in DNA: TGTGCCAGCTCGGGACAAGACCCCTACGAGCAGTACTTC.

In the case of this clone: Other nucleotide sequences from this sample produce the same CDR3. The chain has TRBV5-1 and TRBJ2-3; 11 nucleotides agree with TRBD1. V shed 4 bases, J shed 5 bases, and the junction held 3 bases outside the gene matches. The CDR3 has 14 amino acids. The germline CDR1 and CDR2 sequences are SGHRS and YFSETQ. The CDR3 DNA is TGCGCCAGCAGCGTGGACAGGGGGCGAGATACGCAGTATTTT. It encodes CASSVDRGRDTQYF.

The rearrangement joins TRBV7-9 to TRBJ2-6; 10 positions agree with TRBD2. The CDR3 consists of 18 residues. V trimming: 1 base; J trimming: 0 bases; junction bases outside the gene matches: 3. Germline assignment: CDR1 SEHNR and CDR2 FQNEAQ (reference sequence). The CDR3 reads CASSLGSGGNSGANVLTF. In DNA, the CDR3 is TGTGCCAGCAGCTTAGGTAGCGGGGGGAACTCTGGGGCCAACGTCCTGACTTTC.

This clone showed up just once. The chain links TRBV18 to TRBJ2-7; D might be TRBD1 or TRBD2, each matching 6 bases. V shed 3 bases and J shed 5 bases, with 17 bases lying between them. This CDR3 has 15 residues. CDR1 is KGHSH and CDR2 is LQKENI in the germline V gene. CDR3 sequence (DNA): TGTGCCAGCTCACCTCAATGGGGGGCGCCGGACGAGCAGTACTTC. Encoded protein: CASSPQWGAPDEQYF. The variable domain in full, with the rest retrieved from reference TRBV18 and TRBJ2-7, is NAGVMQNPRHLVRRRGQEARLRCSPMKGHSHVYWYRQLPEEGLKFMVYLQKENIIDESGMPKERFSAEFPKEGPSILRIQQVVRGDSAAYFCASSPQWGAPDEQYFGPGTRLTVT.

The V gene is TRBV30, the J gene TRBJ2-7, with 10 bases identical to TRBD1. V lost 0 bases and J lost 5; bases outside the gene matches: 4. This CDR3 region has 14 residues. CDR1 GTSNPN and CDR2 SVGIG come from the germline V gene (reference sequence). Written as DNA, the CDR3 is TGTGCCTGGAGTGTTAGGGACAGGGGCAACGAGCAGTACTTC. This sequence encodes CAWSVRDRGNEQYF.

The chain recombines TRBV27 with TRBJ1-3; D remains unclear. Germline CDR1 MNHEY, CDR2 SMNVEV (reference sequence). There are 15 residues in the CDR3. V was trimmed by 5 bases and J by 2 bases, leaving 13 bases between them. CDR3 in DNA: TGTGCCAGCAGTCTTACGACCGGAGCTGGAAACACCATATATTTT. This gives the protein CASSLTTGAGNTIYF.

The chain carries TRBV6-5 and TRBJ1-5, with D possibly being TRBD1 (5 bases). CDR1 and CDR2 (germline): MNHEY, SVGAGI. Trimming shortened V by 6 bases and J by 6 bases, and 15 bases separated the two germline ends. The CDR3 runs to 14 residues. The CDR3 loop is CASSRGRGGQPQHF. The DNA for the CDR3 is TGTGCCAGCAGCCGAGGAAGGGGCGGTCAGCCCCAGCATTTT.

This chain connects TRBV5-1 to TRBJ2-7; 7 bases are a match to TRBD1. Germline lookup yields CDR1 SGHRS and CDR2 YFSETQ. The V segment lost 4 bases and the J segment 3 bases; nucleotides outside the gene matches: 10. The CDR3 loop spans 15 amino acids. CDR3 residues: CASSNRGTANYEQYF. The CDR3 nucleotides are TGCGCCAGCAGCAACCGAGGGACAGCTAACTACGAGCAGTACTTC. The full variable domain, in which reference TRBV5-1 and TRBJ2-7 provide the parts outside the CDR3, is KAGVTQTPRYLIKTRGQQVTLSCSPISGHRSVSWYQQTPGQGLQFLFEYFSETQRNKGNFPGRFSGRQFSNSRSEMNVSTLELGDSALYLCASSNRGTANYEQYFGPGTRLTVT.

The rearrangement joins TRBV4-1 to TRBJ2-1, with D perhaps TRBD1 (6 bases). Germline values: CDR1 MGHRA, CDR2 YSYEKL. The V gene lost 2 bases and the J gene lost 5 bases, with 25 bases spanning the gap. The CDR3 has 19 residues. The CDR3 loop reads CASSQPPGRGSLLDNEQFF. The CDR3 DNA sequence: TGCGCCAGCAGCCAACCACCCGGCAGGGGTAGCCTATTGGACAATGAGCAGTTCTTC.

The chain combines TRBV4-3 with TRBJ2-2; 7 bases line up with TRBD1. Germline lookup yields CDR1 LGHNA and CDR2 YSLEER. The CDR3 totals 17 residues. V gave up 0 bases and J gave up 6 bases; unmatched junction bases: 10. The CDR3 reads CASSQDEGARYAGELFF. The CDR3 coding sequence is TGCGCCAGCAGCCAAGATGAGGGGGCGCGGTACGCCGGGGAGCTGTTTTTT.

Regarding this clone: In the same sample, other DNA sequences code for this CDR3. The chain carries TRBV6-6 and TRBJ2-7, with a tentative D call TRBD1 (6 bases). The CDR3 has 13 residues. In germline, CDR1 is MNHNY, CDR2 SVGAGI (reference sequence). Trimming took 6 bases from V and 1 from J, leaving 10 bases between them. Here the CDR3 reads CASSPDRSYEQYF. The CDR3, as DNA: TGTGCCAGCAGCCCCGACAGGTCCTACGAGCAGTACTTC.